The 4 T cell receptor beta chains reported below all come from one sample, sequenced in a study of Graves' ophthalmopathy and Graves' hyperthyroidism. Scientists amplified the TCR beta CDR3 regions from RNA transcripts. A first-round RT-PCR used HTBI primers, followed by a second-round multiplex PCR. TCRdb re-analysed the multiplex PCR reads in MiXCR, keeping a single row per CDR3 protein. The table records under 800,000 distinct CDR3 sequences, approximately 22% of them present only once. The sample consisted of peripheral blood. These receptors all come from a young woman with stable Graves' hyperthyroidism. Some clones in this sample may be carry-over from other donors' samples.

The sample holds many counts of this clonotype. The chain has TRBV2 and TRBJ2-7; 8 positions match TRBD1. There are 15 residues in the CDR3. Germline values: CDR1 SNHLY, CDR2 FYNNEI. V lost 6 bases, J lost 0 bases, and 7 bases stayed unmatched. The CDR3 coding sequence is TGTGCCAGCAGCCTAAGGGGACAGGACTCCTACGAGCAGTACTTC. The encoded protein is CASSLRGQDSYEQYF.

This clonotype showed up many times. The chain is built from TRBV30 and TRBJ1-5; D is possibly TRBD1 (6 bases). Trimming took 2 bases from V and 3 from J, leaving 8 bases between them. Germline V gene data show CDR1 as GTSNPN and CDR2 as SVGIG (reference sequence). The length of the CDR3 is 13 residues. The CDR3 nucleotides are TGTGCCTGGAGTCAGGGGAACAATCAGCCCCAGCATTTT. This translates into CAWSQGNNQPQHF.

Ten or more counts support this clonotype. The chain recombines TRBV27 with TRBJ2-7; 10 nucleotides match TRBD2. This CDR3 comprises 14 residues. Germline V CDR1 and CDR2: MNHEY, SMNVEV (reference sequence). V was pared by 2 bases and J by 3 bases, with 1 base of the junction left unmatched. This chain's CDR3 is CASSLRTSGYEQYF. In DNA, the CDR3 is TGTGCCAGCAGTTTAAGGACTAGCGGCTACGAGCAGTACTTC.

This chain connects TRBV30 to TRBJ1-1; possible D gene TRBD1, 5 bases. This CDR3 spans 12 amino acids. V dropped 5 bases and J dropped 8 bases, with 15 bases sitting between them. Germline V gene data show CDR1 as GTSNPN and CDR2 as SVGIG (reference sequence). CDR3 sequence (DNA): TGTGCCTGGGAAGTGGGGGGTGACGAAGCTTTCTTT. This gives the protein CAWEVGGDEAFF. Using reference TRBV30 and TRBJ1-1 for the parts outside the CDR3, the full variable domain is SQTIHQWPATLVQPVGSPLSLECTVEGTSNPNLYWYRQAAGRGLQLLFYSVGIGQISSEVPQNLSASRPQDRQFILSSKKLLLSDSGFYLCAWEVGGDEAFFGQGTRLTVV.